This is a list of T cell receptor beta chains from one sample in a study of neurological immune-mediated disorders. TCRdb re-called the 5' RACE reads with MiXCR, one entry per CDR3 protein. The table shows roughly 100,000 distinct CDR3 sequences, with 10% to 14% occurring only once. The specimen sequenced was PBMCs. These receptors were collected from a female donor with HTLV-1-associated myelopathy (HAM/TSP). CDR3s include the opening cysteine and the closing phenylalanine or tryptophan. Each record gives: D gene, J gene, V gene, clone size, CDR3 protein, CDR3 DNA. D genes are given only for firm matches. Clone size, where shown, is once, few, many, or a class for clones that have expanded.

d_gene: -
j_gene: TRBJ2-2
v_gene: TRBV6-5
abundance: many
CDR3aa: CASNHRGPITGELFF
CDR3nt: TGTGCCAGCAACCACCGGGGGCCGATCACCGGGGAGCTGTTTTTT

d_gene: -
j_gene: TRBJ2-5
v_gene: TRBV5-1
abundance: many
CDR3aa: CASADGPQETQYF
CDR3nt: TGCGCCAGTGCGGACGGACCCCAAGAGACCCAGTACTTC

d_gene: TRBD1
j_gene: TRBJ1-2
v_gene: TRBV29-1
abundance: many
CDR3aa: CNAGTDYGYTF
CDR3nt: TGCAACGCCGGGACAGACTATGGCTACACCTTC

d_gene: -
j_gene: TRBJ2-1
v_gene: TRBV5-1
abundance: many
CDR3aa: CASSLEVVNGEQFF
CDR3nt: TGCGCCAGCAGCTTGGAGGTAGTAAACGGCGAGCAGTTCTTC

d_gene: TRBD1
j_gene: TRBJ2-5
v_gene: TRBV20-1
abundance: -
CDR3aa: CSAKKDRGQETQYF
CDR3nt: TGCAGTGCTAAGAAGGACAGGGGGCAAGAGACCCAGTACTTC

d_gene: -
j_gene: TRBJ2-2
v_gene: TRBV20-1
abundance: many
CDR3aa: CSARDSGTGELFF
CDR3nt: TGCAGTGCTAGAGACTCTGGAACCGGGGAGCTGTTTTTT

d_gene: -
j_gene: TRBJ2-1
v_gene: TRBV5-5
abundance: many
CDR3aa: CASSRDFDYNEQFF
CDR3nt: TGTGCCAGCAGCCGAGACTTCGACTACAATGAGCAGTTCTTC

d_gene: -
j_gene: TRBJ2-7
v_gene: TRBV5-1
abundance: many
CDR3aa: CASSLFTQAYEQYF
CDR3nt: TGCGCCAGCAGCTTGTTTACTCAAGCCTACGAGCAGTACTTC

d_gene: -
j_gene: TRBJ1-1
v_gene: TRBV11-2
abundance: -
CDR3aa: CASSLSLRVDTEAFF
CDR3nt: TGTGCCAGCAGCTTATCCCTCAGGGTTGACACTGAAGCTTTCTTT

d_gene: -
j_gene: TRBJ2-7
v_gene: TRBV2
abundance: many
CDR3aa: CATYSRSYEQYF
CDR3nt: TGTGCCACCTACTCCAGGTCCTACGAGCAGTACTTC

d_gene: -
j_gene: TRBJ2-3
v_gene: TRBV20-1
abundance: -
CDR3aa: CSARVVGNTDTQYF
CDR3nt: TGCAGTGCTAGAGTTGTAGGGAACACAGATACGCAGTATTTT

d_gene: TRBD2
j_gene: TRBJ2-1
v_gene: TRBV10-3
abundance: many
CDR3aa: CAISGTSGEYIQFF
CDR3nt: TGTGCCATCAGCGGGACTAGCGGAGAATACATACAGTTCTTC

d_gene: TRBD1
j_gene: TRBJ2-7
v_gene: TRBV5-1
abundance: few
CDR3aa: CASSPEPGTGGANNEQYF
CDR3nt: TGCGCCAGCAGCCCAGAGCCCGGGACAGGGGGCGCGAACAACGAGCAGTACTTC

d_gene: -
j_gene: TRBJ2-3
v_gene: TRBV5-1
abundance: -
CDR3aa: CASSPRGDDTQYF
CDR3nt: TGCGCCAGCTCCCCTCGAGGAGACGATACGCAGTATTTT

d_gene: -
j_gene: TRBJ2-3
v_gene: TRBV11-2
abundance: many
CDR3aa: CASSNHQTANTQYF
CDR3nt: TGTGCCAGCAGCAACCACCAGACAGCTAATACGCAGTATTTT

d_gene: TRBD1
j_gene: TRBJ2-7
v_gene: TRBV19
abundance: few
CDR3aa: CASSPTGGEQYF
CDR3nt: TGTGCCAGTAGTCCGACAGGGGGCGAGCAGTACTTC

d_gene: TRBD2
j_gene: TRBJ2-5
v_gene: TRBV5-4
abundance: many
CDR3aa: CASSLAGGRQETQYF
CDR3nt: TGTGCCAGCAGCTTAGCGGGGGGGCGTCAAGAGACCCAGTACTTC

d_gene: TRBD2
j_gene: TRBJ2-3
v_gene: TRBV20-1
abundance: few
CDR3aa: CSAGSIGGANRDTQYF
CDR3nt: TGCAGTGCTGGATCTATCGGGGGGGCCAACCGGGATACGCAGTATTTT

d_gene: -
j_gene: TRBJ2-2
v_gene: TRBV15
abundance: many
CDR3aa: CATSRGGSNTGELFF
CDR3nt: TGTGCCACCAGCAGAGGCGGTTCAAACACCGGGGAGCTGTTTTTT

d_gene: -
j_gene: TRBJ2-7
v_gene: TRBV10-2
abundance: many
CDR3aa: CASRSVFYEQYF
CDR3nt: TGCGCCAGCAGGTCGGTCTTCTACGAGCAGTACTTC

d_gene: -
j_gene: TRBJ1-4
v_gene: TRBV3-1
abundance: many
CDR3aa: CASSLTGGRTNEKLFF
CDR3nt: TGTGCCAGCAGCCTTACCGGAGGGCGTACTAATGAAAAACTGTTTTTT

d_gene: TRBD1
j_gene: TRBJ2-4
v_gene: TRBV4-2
abundance: many
CDR3aa: CASSQETGQKPKNIQYF
CDR3nt: TGTGCCAGCAGCCAAGAAACGGGACAGAAGCCCAAAAACATTCAGTACTTC

d_gene: -
j_gene: TRBJ1-1
v_gene: TRBV28
abundance: many
CDR3aa: CASSRPGGTEAFF
CDR3nt: TGTGCCAGCAGCCGCCCGGGGGGCACTGAAGCTTTCTTT

d_gene: TRBD1
j_gene: TRBJ2-5
v_gene: TRBV5-1
abundance: few
CDR3aa: CASSFKPDRGYETQYF
CDR3nt: TGCGCCAGCAGCTTTAAGCCGGACAGGGGATATGAGACCCAGTACTTC

d_gene: -
j_gene: TRBJ2-2
v_gene: TRBV5-1
abundance: many
CDR3aa: CASSLRTENTGELFF
CDR3nt: TGCGCCAGCAGCTTACGGACTGAAAACACCGGGGAGCTGTTTTTT

d_gene: -
j_gene: TRBJ2-7
v_gene: TRBV20-1
abundance: many
CDR3aa: CSAMKGGYEQYF
CDR3nt: TGCAGTGCTATGAAAGGGGGTTACGAGCAGTACTTC

d_gene: TRBD1
j_gene: TRBJ2-7
v_gene: TRBV5-1
abundance: many
CDR3aa: CASSPGTGSSYEQYF
CDR3nt: TGCGCCAGCAGCCCCGGGACAGGGAGCTCCTACGAGCAGTACTTC

d_gene: -
j_gene: TRBJ1-5
v_gene: TRBV20-1
abundance: many
CDR3aa: CSATGRSYFYSNQPQHF
CDR3nt: TGCAGTGCTACGGGACGGTCCTACTTTTATAGCAATCAGCCCCAGCATTTT